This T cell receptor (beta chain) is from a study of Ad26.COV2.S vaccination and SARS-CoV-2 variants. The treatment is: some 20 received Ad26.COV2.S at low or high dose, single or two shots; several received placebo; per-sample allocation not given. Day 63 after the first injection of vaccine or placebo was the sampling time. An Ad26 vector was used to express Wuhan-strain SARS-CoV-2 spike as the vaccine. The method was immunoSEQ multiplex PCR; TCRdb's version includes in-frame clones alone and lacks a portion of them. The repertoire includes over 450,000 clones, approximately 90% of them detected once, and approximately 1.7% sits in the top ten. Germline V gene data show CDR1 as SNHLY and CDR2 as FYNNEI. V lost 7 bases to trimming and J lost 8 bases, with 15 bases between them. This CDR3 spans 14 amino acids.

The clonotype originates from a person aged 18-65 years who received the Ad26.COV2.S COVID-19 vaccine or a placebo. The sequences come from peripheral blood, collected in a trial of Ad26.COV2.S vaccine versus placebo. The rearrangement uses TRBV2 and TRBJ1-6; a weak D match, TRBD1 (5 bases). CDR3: CASTGRDGHSPLHF. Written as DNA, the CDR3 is TGTGCCAGCACCGGTCGGGACGGCCATTCACCCCTCCACTTT.